One sample yielded the 21 T cell receptor beta chains listed below, sequenced in a study of monozygotic twins with inflammatory bowel disease. TCRdb reanalyzed the 5' RACE reads, giving one entry per CDR3 protein sequence and no DNA. This listing includes 420,000 or so distinct CDR3 sequences. Sequencing was performed on blood. Receptors were obtained from a human donor with ulcerative colitis or Crohn's disease, or a healthy co-twin of an affected twin (not recorded which).

The gene calls are TRBV5-1 and TRBJ2-7; TCRdb outputs TRBD1, but without DNA this stays unchecked. The CDR3 consists of 14 residues. Germline V CDR1 and CDR2: SGHRS, YFSETQ. The CDR3 sequence: CASSLDGAPGEQYF.

The V gene is TRBV10-3, the J gene TRBJ2-1. Germline lookup yields CDR1 ENHRY and CDR2 SYGVKD. This CDR3 contains 14 residues. CDR3 protein: CAIIQGSSYNEQFF.

The CDR3 is CASSDWYEQYF. V and J are TRBV10-2 and TRBJ2-7. Germline values: CDR1 WSHSY, CDR2 SAAADI. The CDR3 is 11 residues long.

The rearrangement uses TRBV5-1 and TRBJ1-2; there is no DNA to check the TCRdb D call of TRBD1. This CDR3 comprises 15 residues. Germline assignment: CDR1 SGHRS and CDR2 YFSETQ. This CDR3 reads CASSLDTGTTYGYTF.

The chain uses TRBV5-1 and TRBJ2-5; with no DNA, the TCRdb D assignment of TRBD1 cannot be verified. CDR1 is SGHRS and CDR2 is YFSETQ in the germline V gene. The CDR3 is 16 amino acids. The CDR3 is CASSTGPGQGQETQYF.

V gene TRBV27 combines with J gene TRBJ1-2; with no DNA, the TCRdb D assignment of TRBD1 cannot be verified. Germline V gives CDR1 MNHEY, CDR2 SMNVEV (reference sequence). The CDR3 runs 14 residues. CDR3 sequence: CASSLDRDSYGYTF.

The V and J genes are TRBV18 and TRBJ2-7; TCRdb's D call of TRBD1 is untestable without DNA. The CDR3 totals 14 residues. Germline V CDR1 and CDR2: KGHSH, LQKENI. CDR3 sequence: CASSSTGYGSEQYF.

J is TRBJ2-3 and V is TRBV18. The CDR3 spans 14 residues. Germline lookup yields CDR1 KGHSH and CDR2 LQKENI. The CDR3 is CASSPPTNTDTQYF.

This chain joins TRBV29-1 and TRBJ2-1; as DNA is missing, the TRBD2 call by TCRdb cannot be tested. Looked up from germline, CDR1 is SQVTM and CDR2 is ANQGSEA. The CDR3 loop spans 13 amino acids. This chain's CDR3 is CSVAHGGEGEQFF.

The chain is built from TRBV20-1 and TRBJ2-7; TCRdb designates TRBD1, a call that cannot be tested without DNA. The CDR3 spans 15 residues. Looked up from germline, CDR1 is DFQATT and CDR2 is SNEGSKA (reference sequence). The CDR3 here is CSARGPQDGRYEQYF.

The chain carries TRBV7-9 and TRBJ1-2; lacking DNA, the TRBD1 call made by TCRdb goes unchecked. The CDR3 spans 14 residues. CDR1 is SEHNR and CDR2 is FQNEAQ in the germline V gene (reference sequence). The CDR3 is CASSLVQGPYGYTF.

The gene calls are TRBV7-3 and TRBJ1-1. CDR3 length: 15 residues. Germline V CDR1 and CDR2: SGHTA, FQGTGA. The chain's CDR3 is CASSLSSTENTEAFF.

CDR3 amino acids: CASSLRDTRTEAFF. This chain links TRBV12-3 or TRBV12-4 with TRBJ1-1. This CDR3 comprises 14 residues.

The rearrangement uses TRBV6-2 or TRBV6-3 and TRBJ1-5. The CDR3 has 13 amino acids. Germline V gene data show CDR1 as MNHEY and CDR2 as SVGEGT. CDR3 in amino acids: CASSSAFGQPQHF.

This rearrangement joins TRBV5-4 to TRBJ1-6; the D call from TCRdb, TRBD1, cannot be confirmed without DNA. The germline gives CDR1 SGHNT, CDR2 YYREEE (reference sequence). This CDR3 is 14 amino acids long. This CDR3 is CASSLGRGGSPLHF.

The chain combines TRBV20-1 with TRBJ2-3; TCRdb outputs TRBD2, but without DNA this stays unchecked. The germline CDR1 and CDR2 sequences are DFQATT and SNEGSKA (reference sequence). The CDR3 spans 14 residues. CDR3 region: CSAPWERRTDTQYF.

The CDR3 here is CATSRGTAEQYF. The chain couples TRBV15 to TRBJ2-7. This CDR3 spans 12 amino acids. The germline CDR1 and CDR2 sequences are LNHNV and YYDKDF (reference sequence).

The chain joins TRBV30 to TRBJ2-2; TCRdb designates TRBD2, a call that cannot be tested without DNA. The CDR3 is 14 amino acids. The germline V gene encodes CDR1 GTSNPN and CDR2 SVGIG (reference sequence). CDR3 protein: CAGTGRTYTGELFF.

This sequence joins TRBV29-1 and TRBJ1-1. The CDR3 runs 13 residues. Germline-derived CDR1 and CDR2 are SQVTM and ANQGSEA. The CDR3 protein is CSASGGTDTEAFF.

The CDR3 is CASSFSGNFYNEQFF. V usage is TRBV12-3 or TRBV12-4 and J usage is TRBJ2-1; no DNA is available, so the TRBD1 call from TCRdb remains unchecked. The CDR3 length is 15 residues.

The rearrangement uses TRBV5-6 and TRBJ2-7. The length of the CDR3 is 14 residues. CDR1 is SGHDT, CDR2 YYEEEE, per germline. CDR3 sequence: CASSLPGASYEQYF.